The 7 T cell receptor beta chains below all came from one sample that was sequenced in a study of long-term antiretroviral therapy in people with HIV. At the survey level, the v3.0 immunoSEQ assay was run. Only in-frame clones appear in the TCRdb table, and some are missing; sequencing was by immunoSEQ multiplex PCR. The sample has about 14,000 clones, approximately 82% seen once. Sequencing used unsorted PBMCs, obtained 0.4 years after starting antiretroviral therapy. The source is a man aged 25 to 40 with HIV.

This chain joins TRBV10-2 and TRBJ2-1; 14 bases are shared with TRBD2. The CDR3 contains 17 residues. Germline V gene sequence: CDR1 WSHSY, CDR2 SAAADI. The J segment lost 0 bases and the V segment lost 7 bases, leaving 5 bases of the junction unmatched. CDR3 sequence reads: CASKGTSGSLSYNEQFF. The CDR3 DNA is TGCGCCAGCAAGGGGACTAGCGGGAGCCTCTCCTACAATGAGCAGTTCTTC.

V usage is TRBV5-6 and J usage is TRBJ2-2; 11 bases are shared with TRBD1. Germline values: CDR1 SGHDT, CDR2 YYEEEE. After removal of 4 bases from V and 7 bases from J, the junction contained 6 bases not matched to a gene. The CDR3 covers 15 residues. CDR3 nucleotide sequence: TGTGCCAGCAGCCCGGACAGGGGGCTAGACGGGGAGCTGTTTTTT. It yields the protein CASSPDRGLDGELFF.

This rearrangement joins TRBV29-1 to TRBJ2-6, with 9 nucleotides matching TRBD2. The CDR3 has 19 amino acids. Germline V CDR1 and CDR2: SQVTM, ANQGSEA. Germline trimming cut 0 bases from V and 0 bases from J; bases unmatched to any gene: 9. Written as DNA, the CDR3 is TGCAGCGTTGAAGATAAAGGCCTAGCGGGAAGCTCTGGGGCCAACGTCCTGACTTTC. It is translated as CSVEDKGLAGSSGANVLTF. Full variable domain (outside the CDR3, taken from reference TRBV29-1 and TRBJ2-6): SAVISQKPSRDICQRGTSLTIQCQVDSQVTMMFWYRQQPGQSLTLIATANQGSEATYESGFVIDKFPISRPNLTFSTLTVSNMSPEDSSIYLCSVEDKGLAGSSGANVLTFGAGSRLTVL.

V gene TRBV14 combines with J gene TRBJ2-3, with 14 bases that match TRBD2. With 4 bases clipped from V and 3 bases from J, the junction kept 3 bases outside the gene matches. In germline, CDR1 is SGHDN, CDR2 FVKESK. The CDR3 consists of 16 residues. In nucleotides, the CDR3 is TGTGCCAGCAGCCGGGGGACTAGCGGGAGAACAGATACGCAGTATTTT. It specifies CASSRGTSGRTDTQYF.

This clone was counted only a few times. The chain couples TRBV29-1 to TRBJ1-1; D gene uncertain. V shed 4 bases and J shed 6 bases, with 9 bases lying between them. The CDR3 is made up of 11 amino acids. Germline values: CDR1 SQVTM, CDR2 ANQGSEA. This CDR3 is CSVVPRAEAFF. The CDR3 nucleotides read TGCAGCGTTGTACCGAGGGCTGAAGCTTTCTTT.

The V call is TRBV7-3, the J call TRBJ1-1; 11 bases line up with TRBD1. CDR3 size: 15 residues. In germline, CDR1 is SGHTA, CDR2 FQGTGA. The V segment lost 5 bases and the J segment 3 bases; nucleotides outside the gene matches: 5. The CDR3 DNA reads TGTGCCAGCAGCCCGGACAGGGGGCGGTACACTGAAGCTTTCTTT. Protein product: CASSPDRGRYTEAFF.

The chain links TRBV30 to TRBJ1-5, with TRBD1 matching over 10 bases. The CDR3 sequence is 14 residues long. J was trimmed by 4 bases and V by 2 bases; bases with no gene match: 2. In germline, CDR1 is GTSNPN, CDR2 SVGIG (reference sequence). In DNA, the CDR3 is TGTGCCTGGAGTCCGGGACAGGGGAATCAGCCCCAGCATTTT. Residues: CAWSPGQGNQPQHF. Based on the CDR3 plus reference TRBV30 and TRBJ1-5, the full variable domain is SQTIHQWPATLVQPVGSPLSLECTVEGTSNPNLYWYRQAAGRGLQLLFYSVGIGQISSEVPQNLSASRPQDRQFILSSKKLLLSDSGFYLCAWSPGQGNQPQHFGDGTRLSIL.